Below, 7 T cell receptor beta chains from the same sample are listed, as sequenced in a study of blood T cells in healthy people across ages. Alongside a J-beta primer mix, a sample-barcoded 5' primer served in a second PCR lasting about 7 to 11 cycles. TCRdb reprocessed the 5' RACE reads with MiXCR, giving one entry per CDR3 protein. There are 450,000 to 700,000 distinct CDR3 sequences in the sample; approximately 27% occur only once, and less than 20% lies in the top ten. The sample comprised blood. The source is a woman aged 70-85 years in good health.

Only a few counts were recorded for this clonotype. The V and J genes are TRBV6-5 and TRBJ1-3; D is perhaps TRBD1 (5 bases). V lost 10 bases and J 0 bases, leaving 10 bases between the germline ends. Germline CDR1 reads MNHEY; CDR2 reads SVGAGI. CDR3 length: 13 residues. CDR3 in amino acids: CATRTGSGNTIYF. Written as DNA, the CDR3 is TGTGCCACCAGAACAGGCTCTGGAAACACCATATATTTT.

Remarks on this clonotype: Germline is not matched at one junction end, which may reflect a read error. The rearrangement joins TRBV25-1 to TRBJ2-5; D is unclear. This CDR3 has 13 amino acids. CDR1 MGHDK and CDR2 SYGVNS come from the germline V gene. CDR3 in amino acids: CTSRTPGPETQYF. CDR3 nucleotides: TGTACCAGCAGAACCCCGGGCCCAGAGACCCAGTACTTC.

The chain couples TRBV2 to TRBJ2-7; the match to TRBD2 covers 14 bases. This CDR3 contains 15 residues. V lost 3 bases and J lost 4; bases outside the gene matches: 2. Germline CDR1 is SNHLY and CDR2 is FYNNEI. The CDR3 loop reads CASSDRTSGGYEQYF. The CDR3 DNA reads TGTGCCAGCAGTGATCGGACTAGCGGGGGGTACGAGCAGTACTTC.

This clonotype was counted between two and nine times. The V gene is TRBV6-5, the J gene TRBJ2-5; 8 positions agree with TRBD2. The CDR3 sequence is 13 residues long. The germline V gene has CDR1 MNHEY and CDR2 SVGAGI. The ends lost 2 bases at V and 12 bases at J; junction bases unmatched: 8. DNA for the CDR3: TGTGCCAGCAGTTACGGACTAGCAGGGGCAAAGTACTTC. It encodes CASSYGLAGAKYF.

This chain connects TRBV7-2 to TRBJ2-5, with 8 bases matching TRBD2. CDR3 length: 18 amino acids. The germline CDR1 and CDR2 sequences are SGHTA and FQGNSA. The J segment lost 4 bases and the V segment lost 1 base, leaving 14 bases of the junction unmatched. The CDR3, as DNA: TGTGCCAGCAGCTTAGGGGATCAAAGCGGGGGAGCAGGAGAGACCCAGTACTTC. It encodes CASSLGDQSGGAGETQYF.

Points on this clonotype: It may be a read error: a sequence one base away is much more abundant. The J gene is TRBJ2-5, the V gene TRBV7-9; perhaps TRBD2 as D (5 bases). Germline values: CDR1 SEHNR, CDR2 FQNEAQ (reference sequence). This CDR3 spans 15 amino acids. The CDR3 sequence is CASSLVPDFQESQYF. The CDR3 DNA reads TGTGCCAGCAGCTTAGTCCCGGACTTCCAAGAGTCCCAGTACTTC.

This chain joins TRBV4-3 and TRBJ1-1; the D gene is possibly TRBD1 (5 bases). With 1 base removed from V and 0 bases from J, the gap between germline ends came to 12 bases. CDR1 is LGHNA and CDR2 is YSLEER in the germline V gene. This CDR3 has 16 amino acids. The CDR3 DNA reads TGCGCCAGCAGCCAAGGGACACCCCTAGTGAACACTGAAGCTTTCTTT. It translates to CASSQGTPLVNTEAFF.